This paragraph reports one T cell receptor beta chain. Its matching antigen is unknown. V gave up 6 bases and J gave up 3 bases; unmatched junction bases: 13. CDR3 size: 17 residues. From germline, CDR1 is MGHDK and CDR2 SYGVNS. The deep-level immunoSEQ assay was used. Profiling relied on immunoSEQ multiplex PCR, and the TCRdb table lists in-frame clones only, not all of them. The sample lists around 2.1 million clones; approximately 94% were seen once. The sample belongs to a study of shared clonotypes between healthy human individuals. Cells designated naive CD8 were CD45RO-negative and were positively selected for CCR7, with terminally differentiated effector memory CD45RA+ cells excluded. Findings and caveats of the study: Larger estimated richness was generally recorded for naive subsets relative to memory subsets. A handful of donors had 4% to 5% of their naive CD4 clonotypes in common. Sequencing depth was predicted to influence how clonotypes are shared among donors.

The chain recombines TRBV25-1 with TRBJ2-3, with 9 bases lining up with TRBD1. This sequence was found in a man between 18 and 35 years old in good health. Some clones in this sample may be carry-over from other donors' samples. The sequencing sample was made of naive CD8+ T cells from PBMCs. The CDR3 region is CASRQLGRTGETDTQYF. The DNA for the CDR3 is TGTGCCAGCAGGCAACTAGGTCGGACAGGGGAAACAGATACGCAGTATTTT.